Listed below are T cell receptor beta chains from one sample, sequenced in a study of T cell responses to AZD1222 COVID-19 vaccine. Assay: immunoSEQ multiplex PCR; the TCRdb copy retains only in-frame clones and omits some. The sample shows more than 70,000 clones, around nine tenths of them seen only once. Sequenced here: peripheral blood, sampled 28 days after the second AZD1222 dose. The receptors shown here come from an adult who received the AZD1222 COVID-19 vaccine. CDR3s leave out the opening cysteine and the closing phenylalanine or tryptophan.

CDR3 protein: ASSRHGGETQY
V gene: TRBV25-1
J gene: TRBJ2-5
CDR3 length: 11

CDR3 protein: ASSELRGANTGELF
V gene: TRBV2
J gene: TRBJ2-2
CDR3 length: 14

CDR3 protein: ASRTTTLGRGYT
V gene: TRBV6-1
J gene: TRBJ1-2
CDR3 length: 12

CDR3 protein: SVSWGPGTGELF
V gene: TRBV29-1
J gene: TRBJ2-2
CDR3 length: 12

CDR3 protein: ASSLSSGYSTDTQY
V gene: TRBV5-1
J gene: TRBJ2-3
CDR3 length: 14

CDR3 protein: ASSVAEQGANTGELF
V gene: TRBV9
J gene: TRBJ2-2
CDR3 length: 15

CDR3 protein: ASSSYETSSNYGYT
V gene: TRBV5-1
J gene: TRBJ1-2
CDR3 length: 14

CDR3 protein: ASSAGHSGNTIY
V gene: TRBV4-1
J gene: TRBJ1-3
CDR3 length: 12

CDR3 protein: ASRMTGQTSEQY
V gene: TRBV6-6
J gene: TRBJ2-7
CDR3 length: 12

CDR3 protein: ASSPPGTGVRGYT
V gene: TRBV18
J gene: TRBJ1-2
CDR3 length: 13

CDR3 protein: ASSPAGTTGNTIY
V gene: TRBV18
J gene: TRBJ1-3
CDR3 length: 13

CDR3 protein: ASSLISSERVAF
V gene: TRBV7-9
J gene: TRBJ1-1
CDR3 length: 12

CDR3 protein: ASSSGTAHFYGYT
V gene: TRBV5-1
J gene: TRBJ1-2
CDR3 length: 13

CDR3 protein: ASRPGQGTDTQY
V gene: TRBV5-1
J gene: TRBJ2-3
CDR3 length: 12

CDR3 protein: ASSYGTGSTEAF
V gene: TRBV11-1
J gene: TRBJ1-1
CDR3 length: 12

CDR3 protein: ASSLTGLASNEQF
V gene: TRBV5-8
J gene: TRBJ2-1
CDR3 length: 13

CDR3 protein: ASSFRTGHSGNTIY
V gene: TRBV7-6
J gene: TRBJ1-3
CDR3 length: 14

CDR3 protein: ASSLGTDYNEKLF
V gene: TRBV3-1/TRBV3-2
J gene: TRBJ1-4
CDR3 length: 13

CDR3 protein: ASSYTVNEKLF
V gene: TRBV6-5
J gene: TRBJ1-4
CDR3 length: 11

CDR3 protein: ASSPASGQPNEKLF
V gene: TRBV7-2
J gene: TRBJ1-4
CDR3 length: 14

CDR3 protein: ASSYSTQANNSPLH
V gene: TRBV6-5
J gene: TRBJ1-6
CDR3 length: 14

CDR3 protein: ASSLGGAGPGDTQY
V gene: TRBV7-2
J gene: TRBJ2-3
CDR3 length: 14

CDR3 protein: ASSEGTGGVYGYT
V gene: TRBV9
J gene: TRBJ1-2
CDR3 length: 13

CDR3 protein: ASSPRDRAEAF
V gene: TRBV18
J gene: TRBJ1-1
CDR3 length: 11

CDR3 protein: ASRTGPSSYGYT
V gene: TRBV5-1
J gene: TRBJ1-2
CDR3 length: 12

CDR3 protein: ASSDRGTGEKETQY
V gene: TRBV2
J gene: TRBJ2-5
CDR3 length: 14

CDR3 protein: ASSFQGNSNQPQH
V gene: TRBV7-2
J gene: TRBJ1-5
CDR3 length: 13

CDR3 protein: ASSMTGELF
V gene: TRBV10-2
J gene: TRBJ2-2
CDR3 length: 9